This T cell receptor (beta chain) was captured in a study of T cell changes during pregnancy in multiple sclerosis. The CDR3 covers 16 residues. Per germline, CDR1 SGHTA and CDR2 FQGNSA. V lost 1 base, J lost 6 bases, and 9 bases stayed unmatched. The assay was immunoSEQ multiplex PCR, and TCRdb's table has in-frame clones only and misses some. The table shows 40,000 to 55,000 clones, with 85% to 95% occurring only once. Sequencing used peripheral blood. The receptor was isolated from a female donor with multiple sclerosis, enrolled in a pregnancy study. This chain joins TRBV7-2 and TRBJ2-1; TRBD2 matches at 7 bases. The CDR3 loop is CASSLERGRVANEQFF. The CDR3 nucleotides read TGTGCCAGCAGCTTAGAGCGGGGAAGGGTTGCCAATGAGCAGTTCTTC.